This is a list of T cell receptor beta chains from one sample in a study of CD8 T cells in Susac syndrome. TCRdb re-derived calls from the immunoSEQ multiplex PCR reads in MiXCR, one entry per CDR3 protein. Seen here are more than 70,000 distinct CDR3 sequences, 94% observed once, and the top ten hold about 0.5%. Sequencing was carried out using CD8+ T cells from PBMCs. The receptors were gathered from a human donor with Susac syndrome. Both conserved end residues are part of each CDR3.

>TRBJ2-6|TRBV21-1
CASSDRFRSGANVLTF
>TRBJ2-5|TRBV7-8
CASSRSGSQETQYF
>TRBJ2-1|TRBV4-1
CASSQEAGSSYNEQFF
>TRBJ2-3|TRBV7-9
CASSSGLGGDTQYF
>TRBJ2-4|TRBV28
CASSYLPWRGKNIQYF
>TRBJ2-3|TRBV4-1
CASSQASRSTDTQYF
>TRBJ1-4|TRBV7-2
CASSSKPGNEKLFF
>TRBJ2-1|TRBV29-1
CSVEGPPGTGYNEQFF
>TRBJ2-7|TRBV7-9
CASSLVATPYEQYF
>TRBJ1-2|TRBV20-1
CSAGGRAESYGYTF
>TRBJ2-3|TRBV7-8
CASSPTSGGAGNTQYF
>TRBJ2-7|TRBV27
CASSFAGSTLYEQYF
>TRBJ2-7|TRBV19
CASSPGLGTYEQYF
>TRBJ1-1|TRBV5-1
CASSPPPGQPMNTEAFF
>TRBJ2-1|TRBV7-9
CASSTRPPSDEQFF
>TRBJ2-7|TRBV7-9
CASSDSLTGEQYF
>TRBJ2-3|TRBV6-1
CASSERDRNTDTQYF
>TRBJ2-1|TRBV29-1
CSVYGVSYNEQFF
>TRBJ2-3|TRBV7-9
CASSLGAGADTQYF
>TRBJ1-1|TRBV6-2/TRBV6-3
CASSPYPSGVGEAFF
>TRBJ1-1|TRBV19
CASSITGRATEAFF
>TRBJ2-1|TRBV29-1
CSVDLRDRVYEQFF
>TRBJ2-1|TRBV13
CASSLRTAKNEQFF
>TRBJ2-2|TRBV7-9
CASSRPGGGLEEELFF
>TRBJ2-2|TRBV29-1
CSVGVGGVMAGELFF
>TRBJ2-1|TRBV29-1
CSVEGRLNEQFF
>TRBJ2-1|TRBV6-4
CASTLRNEQFF
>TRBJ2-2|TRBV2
CASIRSMAAPAGELFF
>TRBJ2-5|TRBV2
CATKGETQYF
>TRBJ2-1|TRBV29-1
CSVISGGGSSYNEQFF
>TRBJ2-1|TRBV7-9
CASSLAGSEQFF
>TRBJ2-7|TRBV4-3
CASSQARAREQYF
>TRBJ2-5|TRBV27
CASSERGDWQETQYF
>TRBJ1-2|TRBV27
CATHPVGAVYGYTF
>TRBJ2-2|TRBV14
CASSLRGDRLNTGELFF
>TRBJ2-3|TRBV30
CAWSAATGFQADTQYF
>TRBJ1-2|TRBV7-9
CASNGPTLLYGYTF
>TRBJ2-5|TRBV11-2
CASSLGGGLQETQYF
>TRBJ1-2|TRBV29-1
CSVEDREHPRSYTF
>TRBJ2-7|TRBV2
CASMYRPWQEQYF
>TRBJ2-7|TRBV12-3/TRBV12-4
CASLGTAYSYEQYF
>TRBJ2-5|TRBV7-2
CANRPGHLQETQYF
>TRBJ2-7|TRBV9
CASSVGDRGPHEQYF
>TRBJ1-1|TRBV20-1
CSARDTANLNTEAFF
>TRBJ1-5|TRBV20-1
CSASNREGRNQPQHF
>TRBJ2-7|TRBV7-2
CASSPDYYYEQYF
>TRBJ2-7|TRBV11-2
CASSLVNSKYEQYF
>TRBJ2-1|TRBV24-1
CATSDLLLNEQFF
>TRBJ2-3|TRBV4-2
CASSQESLADTQYF
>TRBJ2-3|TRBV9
CASSRGQAGSDTQYF
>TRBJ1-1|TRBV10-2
CASSESSYTEAFF
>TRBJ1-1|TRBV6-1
CASNPRAGRGRGTEAFF
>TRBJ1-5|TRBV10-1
CASSDGDQPQHF
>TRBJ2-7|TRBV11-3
CASSFGSHYEQYF
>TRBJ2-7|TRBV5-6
CASSPNPTSSYEQYF
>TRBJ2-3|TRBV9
CASSVPEVEFWTDTQYF
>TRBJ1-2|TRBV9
CASSVDGGGYGYTF